The present T cell receptor (beta chain) was sequenced within a study of siplizumab effects on memory and regulatory T cells. Study-wide points: No assignable naive or memory phenotype existed for roughly 75-96% of proliferating CD4+ or CD8+ clones. A major contribution to the alloresponse seemed to be made by naive T cells, which seemed more diverse than memory cells. Memory cells that were CD4+ and unstimulated gave rise to alloreactive sequences, which siplizumab significantly reduced. Confirmation that proliferating Tregs from siplizumab cultures had suppressive function was not obtained.

Comments on this clone: The antigen is unknown.

Method: immunoSEQ multiplex PCR; TCRdb's copy keeps in-frame clones and lacks some. The data contain about 100,000 clones, about 93% of them singletons. The clonotype originates from a human donor in good health. The material sequenced was Tregs sorted from blood.

This CDR3 is CAISESGGASGYYEQYF. The CDR3 DNA sequence: TGTGCCATCAGTGAGTCTGGTGGGGCATCGGGTTACTACGAGCAGTACTTC. The chain joins TRBV10-3 to TRBJ2-7, with D perhaps TRBD1 (5 bases). There are 17 residues in the CDR3. From germline, CDR1 is ENHRY and CDR2 SYGVKD. V was trimmed by 0 bases and J by 3 bases, leaving 18 bases between them.